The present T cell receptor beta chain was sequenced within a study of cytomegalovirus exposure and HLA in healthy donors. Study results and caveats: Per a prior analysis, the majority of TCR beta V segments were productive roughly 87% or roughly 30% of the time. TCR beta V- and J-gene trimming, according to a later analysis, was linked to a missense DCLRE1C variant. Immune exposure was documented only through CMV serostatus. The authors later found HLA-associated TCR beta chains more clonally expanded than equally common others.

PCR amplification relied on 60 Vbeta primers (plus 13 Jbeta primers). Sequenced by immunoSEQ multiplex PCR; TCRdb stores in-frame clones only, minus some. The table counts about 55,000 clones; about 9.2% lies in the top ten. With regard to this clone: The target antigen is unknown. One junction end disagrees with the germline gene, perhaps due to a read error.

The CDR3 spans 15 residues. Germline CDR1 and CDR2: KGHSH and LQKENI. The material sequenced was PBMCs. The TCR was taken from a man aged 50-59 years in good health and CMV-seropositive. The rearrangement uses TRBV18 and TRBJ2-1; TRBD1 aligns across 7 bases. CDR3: CASSPGQSSDNEQFF. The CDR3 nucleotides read TGTGCCAGCTCACCGGGACAGAGCTCCGACAATGAGCAGTTCTTC.